This T cell receptor beta chain was sequenced in a study of regulatory T cells in long-lasting Graves disease. The V end lost 8 bases, the J end lost 2 bases, and 8 bases lay between the germline ends. Looked up from germline, CDR1 is SEHNR and CDR2 is FQNEAQ (reference sequence). The CDR3 extends over 12 amino acids. Noted time point: newly diagnosed GD, antithyroid drugs for less than 3 months. The TCR library was prepared using RNA isolated from PBMCs. This clonotype was observed many times. No antigen is known for it. Notes on the study in general: Investigators studied peripheral blood only, not thyroid tissue.

The TCR beta library used iRepertoire HTBI primers with Arm-PCR amplification of CDR3. TCRdb reprocessed the multiplex PCR reads with MiXCR, giving one entry per CDR3 protein. The table has hundreds of thousands of distinct CDR3 sequences, 16% seen once. The same sample was also studied in work on T cells in Graves' hyperthyroidism and ophthalmopathy. From that paper: Investigators excluded patients with uncontrolled infection, other autoimmune disease, pregnancy or lactation.

Material: peripheral blood mononuclear cells (PBMCs), obtained at new diagnosis, from a patient treated with antithyroid drugs. The sequence came from a woman aged 25-40 years with Graves disease. The V gene is TRBV7-9, the J gene TRBJ2-3, with D unclear. This CDR3 reads CASSQDTDTQYF. For the CDR3, the DNA is TGTGCCAGCTCGCAAGACACAGATACGCAGTATTTT.